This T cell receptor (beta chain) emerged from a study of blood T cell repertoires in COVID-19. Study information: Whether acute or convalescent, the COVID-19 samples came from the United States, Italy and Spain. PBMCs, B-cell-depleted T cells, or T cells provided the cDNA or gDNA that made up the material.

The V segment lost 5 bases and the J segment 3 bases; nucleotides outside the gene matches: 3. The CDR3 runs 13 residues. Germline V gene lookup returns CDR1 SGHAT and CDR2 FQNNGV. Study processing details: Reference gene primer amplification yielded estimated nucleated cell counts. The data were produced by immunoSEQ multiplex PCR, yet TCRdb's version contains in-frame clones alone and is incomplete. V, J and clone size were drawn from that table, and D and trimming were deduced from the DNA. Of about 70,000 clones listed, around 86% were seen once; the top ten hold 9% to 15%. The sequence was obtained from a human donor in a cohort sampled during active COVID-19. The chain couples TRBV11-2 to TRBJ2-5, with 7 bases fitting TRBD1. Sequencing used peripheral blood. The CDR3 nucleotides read TGTGCCAGCAGCCGCGACAGGGAAGAGACCCAGTACTTC. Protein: CASSRDREETQYF.